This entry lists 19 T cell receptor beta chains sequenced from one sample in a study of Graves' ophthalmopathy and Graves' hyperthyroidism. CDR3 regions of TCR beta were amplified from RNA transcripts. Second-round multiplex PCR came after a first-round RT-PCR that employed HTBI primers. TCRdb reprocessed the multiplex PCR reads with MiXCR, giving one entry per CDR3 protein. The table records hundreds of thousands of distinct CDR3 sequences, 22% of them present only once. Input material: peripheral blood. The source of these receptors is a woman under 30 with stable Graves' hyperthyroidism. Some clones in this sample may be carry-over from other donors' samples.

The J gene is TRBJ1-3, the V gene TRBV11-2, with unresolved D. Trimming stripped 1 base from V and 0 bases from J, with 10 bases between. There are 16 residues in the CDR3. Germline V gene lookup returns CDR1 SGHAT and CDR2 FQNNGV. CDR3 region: CASSLVGLNSGNTIYF. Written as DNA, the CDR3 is TGTGCCAGCAGCTTAGTAGGGCTGAACTCTGGAAACACCATATATTTT.

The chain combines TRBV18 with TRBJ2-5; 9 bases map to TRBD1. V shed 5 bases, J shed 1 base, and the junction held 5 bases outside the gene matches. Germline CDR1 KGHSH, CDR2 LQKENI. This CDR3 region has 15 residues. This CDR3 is CASSRTQGAQETQYF. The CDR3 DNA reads TGTGCCAGCTCAAGAACACAGGGGGCCCAAGAGACCCAGTACTTC.

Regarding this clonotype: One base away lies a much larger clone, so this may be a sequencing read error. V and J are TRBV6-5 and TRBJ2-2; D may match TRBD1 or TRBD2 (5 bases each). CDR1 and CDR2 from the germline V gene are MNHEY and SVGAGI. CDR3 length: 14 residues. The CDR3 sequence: CASSYSDGAGELLF. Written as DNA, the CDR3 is TGTGCCAGCAGTTACTCGGATGGGGCCGGGGAGCTGTTGTTT.

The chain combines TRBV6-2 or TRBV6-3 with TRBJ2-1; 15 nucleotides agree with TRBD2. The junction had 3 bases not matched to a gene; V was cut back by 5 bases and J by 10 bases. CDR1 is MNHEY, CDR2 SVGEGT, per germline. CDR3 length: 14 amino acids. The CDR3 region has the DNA TGTGCCAGCAGTCGGACTAGCGGGGGGGCCGAGCAGTTCTTC. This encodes CASSRTSGGAEQFF.

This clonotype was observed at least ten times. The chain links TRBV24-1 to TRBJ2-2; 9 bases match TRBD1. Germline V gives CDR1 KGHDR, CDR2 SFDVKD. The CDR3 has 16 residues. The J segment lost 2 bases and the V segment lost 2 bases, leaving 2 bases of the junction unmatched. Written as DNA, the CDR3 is TGTGCCACCAGTGATTGGGACAGGGAAAACACCGGGGAGCTGTTTTTT. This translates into CATSDWDRENTGELFF.

The CDR3 DNA reads TGTGCCAGCAGTCAGACCGGGACAGGATACGAGCAGTACTTC. It is translated as CASSQTGTGYEQYF. The J gene is TRBJ2-7, the V gene TRBV28; 8 bases match TRBD1. CDR1 and CDR2 from the germline V gene are MDHEN and SYDVKM. The CDR3 covers 14 residues. The ends lost 5 bases at V and 4 bases at J; junction bases unmatched: 7.

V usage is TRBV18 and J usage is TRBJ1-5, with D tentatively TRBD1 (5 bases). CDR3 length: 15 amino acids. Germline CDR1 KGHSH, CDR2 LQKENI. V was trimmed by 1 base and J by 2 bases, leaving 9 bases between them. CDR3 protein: CASSPLGRGNQPQHF. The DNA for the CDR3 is TGTGCCAGCTCACCACTTGGCAGGGGCAATCAGCCCCAGCATTTT.

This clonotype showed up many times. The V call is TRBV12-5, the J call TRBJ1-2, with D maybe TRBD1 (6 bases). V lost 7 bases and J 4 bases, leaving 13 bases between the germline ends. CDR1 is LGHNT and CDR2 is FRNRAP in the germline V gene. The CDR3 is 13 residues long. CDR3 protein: CASAPGQLYGYTF. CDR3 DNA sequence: TGTGCTAGTGCCCCGGGACAACTCTATGGCTACACCTTC.

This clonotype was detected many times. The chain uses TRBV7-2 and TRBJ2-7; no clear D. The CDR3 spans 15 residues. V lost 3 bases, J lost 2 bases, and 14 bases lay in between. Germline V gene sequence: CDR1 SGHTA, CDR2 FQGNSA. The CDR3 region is CASSFQVNNPYEQYF. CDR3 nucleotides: TGTGCCAGCAGCTTCCAGGTGAACAACCCCTACGAGCAGTACTTC.

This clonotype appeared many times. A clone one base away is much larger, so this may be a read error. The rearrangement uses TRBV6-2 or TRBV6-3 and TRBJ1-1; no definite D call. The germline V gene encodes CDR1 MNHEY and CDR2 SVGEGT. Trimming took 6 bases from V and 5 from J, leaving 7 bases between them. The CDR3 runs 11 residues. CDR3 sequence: CASRGRTEAFF. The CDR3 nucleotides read TGTGCCAGCAGGGGCAGGACTGAAGCTTTCTTT.

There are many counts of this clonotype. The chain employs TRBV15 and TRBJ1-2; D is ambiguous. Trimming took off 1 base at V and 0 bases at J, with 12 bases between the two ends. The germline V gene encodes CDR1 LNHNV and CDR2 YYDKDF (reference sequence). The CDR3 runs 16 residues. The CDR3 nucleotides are TGTGCCACCAGCAGAGCCCGGGCTGCCTCTAACTATGGCTACACCTTC. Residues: CATSRARAASNYGYTF.

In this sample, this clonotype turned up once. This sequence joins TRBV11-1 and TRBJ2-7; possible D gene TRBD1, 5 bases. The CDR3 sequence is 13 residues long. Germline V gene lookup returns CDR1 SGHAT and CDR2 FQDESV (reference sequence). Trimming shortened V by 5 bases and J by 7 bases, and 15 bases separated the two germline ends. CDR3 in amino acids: CASSPTYQGEQYF. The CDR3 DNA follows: TGTGCCAGCAGCCCGACGTATCAGGGAGAGCAGTACTTC.

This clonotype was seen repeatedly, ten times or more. CDR3 bases: TGTGCCAGTAGTCCACCGGGACAGCCCAATCAGCCCCAGCATTTT. This gives the protein CASSPPGQPNQPQHF. The chain is built from TRBV19 and TRBJ1-5; 7 nucleotides line up with TRBD1. CDR3 length: 15 residues. Germline trimming cut 5 bases from V and 3 bases from J; bases unmatched to any gene: 7. Germline lookup yields CDR1 LNHDA and CDR2 SQIVND (reference sequence).

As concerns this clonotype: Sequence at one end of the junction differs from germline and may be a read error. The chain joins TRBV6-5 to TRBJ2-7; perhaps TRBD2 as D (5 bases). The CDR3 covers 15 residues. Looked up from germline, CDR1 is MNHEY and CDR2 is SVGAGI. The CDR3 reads CAISYGAGSSYEQYF. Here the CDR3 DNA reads TGTGCCATCAGTTACGGCGCGGGTAGCTCCTACGAGCAGTACTTC.

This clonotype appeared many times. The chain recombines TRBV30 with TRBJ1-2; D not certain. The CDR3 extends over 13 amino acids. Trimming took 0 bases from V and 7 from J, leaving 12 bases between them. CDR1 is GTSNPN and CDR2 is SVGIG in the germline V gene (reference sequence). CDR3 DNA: TGTGCCTGGAGTGTACCTAACGCCGGTGGCTACACCTTC. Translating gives CAWSVPNAGGYTF.

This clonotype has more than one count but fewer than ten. Here the CDR3 DNA reads TGTGCCAGCACTCCCCTCCGGCAGAAACAAGAGACCCAGTACTTC. This translates into CASTPLRQKQETQYF. The J gene is TRBJ2-5, the V gene TRBV28; D uncertain. The V gene lost 7 bases and the J gene lost 2 bases, with 17 bases spanning the gap. Germline CDR1 reads MDHEN; CDR2 reads SYDVKM. The CDR3 spans 15 residues.

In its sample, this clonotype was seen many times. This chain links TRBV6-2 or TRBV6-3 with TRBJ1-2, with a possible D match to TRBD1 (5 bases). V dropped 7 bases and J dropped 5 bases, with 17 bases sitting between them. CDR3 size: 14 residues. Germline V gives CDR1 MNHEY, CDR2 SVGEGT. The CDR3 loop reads CASTIGGGRYGYTF. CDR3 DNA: TGTGCCAGCACTATCGGCGGGGGTCGGTATGGCTACACCTTC.

In nucleotides, the CDR3 is TGTGCCTGGAGTGTACACTCGGGAACAACTGAAGCTTTCTTT. It specifies CAWSVHSGTTEAFF. The rearrangement links TRBV30 to TRBJ1-1; unclear D gene. The CDR3 has 14 amino acids. V gave up 0 bases and J gave up 5 bases, with 13 bases separating them. The germline V gene has CDR1 GTSNPN and CDR2 SVGIG (reference sequence).

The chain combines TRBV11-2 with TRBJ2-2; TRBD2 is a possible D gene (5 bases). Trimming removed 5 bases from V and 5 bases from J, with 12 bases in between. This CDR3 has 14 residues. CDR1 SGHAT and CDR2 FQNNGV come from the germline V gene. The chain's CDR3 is CASSLEASTGELFF. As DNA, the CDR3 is TGTGCCAGCAGCCTGGAGGCGAGTACCGGGGAGCTGTTTTTT.